A single sample is the source of the 8 T cell receptor beta chains below, sequenced in a study of beta chain features in type 1 diabetes. The entirety of the isolated RNA underwent reverse transcription, so expressed TCRB transcripts were sequenced. TCRdb's table, derived via immunoSEQ multiplex PCR, lists solely in-frame clones and lacks some. Counted here are around 500,000 clones, roughly 31% occurring once; the ten biggest clones make up about 0.06%. The sequenced material came from naive CD4+ T cells from blood. These receptors were obtained from a man between 18 and 29 years old in good health.

This clone has just a few counts. This rearrangement joins TRBV25-1 to TRBJ2-3; no definite D call. In germline, CDR1 is MGHDK, CDR2 SYGVNS. V lost 2 bases and J 0 bases, leaving 12 bases between the germline ends. The CDR3 has 16 residues. The CDR3 region is CASSEVRTISTDTQYF. CDR3 sequence (DNA): TGTGCCAGCAGTGAAGTTAGAACTATTAGCACAGATACGCAGTATTTT.

This clone showed up just a few times. This chain joins TRBV29-1 and TRBJ2-1; tentative D call: TRBD2 (6 bases). The V end was cut by 7 bases, the J end by 2 bases, with 12 bases between. CDR1 is SQVTM and CDR2 is ANQGSEA in the germline V gene. This CDR3 is built from 13 residues. CDR3 sequence (DNA): TGCAGCGGGGGGGAACGGGCCTACAATGAGCAGTTCTTC. Translation: CSGGERAYNEQFF.

This clone was observed a few times. V gene TRBV7-6 combines with J gene TRBJ2-1; 10 bases are shared with TRBD1. CDR1 is SGHVS, CDR2 FNYEAQ, per germline. V trimming: 5 bases; J trimming: 8 bases; junction bases outside the gene matches: 9. This CDR3 has 15 residues. The CDR3 DNA follows: TGTGCCAGCAGCCGTGCCGGGACAGGGGACCATGAGCAGTTCTTC. Translating it yields CASSRAGTGDHEQFF.

This clone showed up just a few times. The chain uses TRBV9 and TRBJ2-3; 10 bases match TRBD2. CDR3 length equals 19 residues. Trimming removed 3 bases from V and 2 bases from J; junction bases left unmatched: 15. Germline values: CDR1 SGDLS, CDR2 YYNGEE. In DNA form, the CDR3 reads TGTGCCAGCAGCGCGGACCTCTCCGCTAGCGGGAGATACACAGATACGCAGTATTTT. It codes for CASSADLSASGRYTDTQYF.

The table lists this clone with a few counts. The rearrangement uses TRBV9 and TRBJ2-1; the match to TRBD2 covers 8 bases. The germline V gene encodes CDR1 SGDLS and CDR2 YYNGEE. V gave up 0 bases and J gave up 10 bases; unmatched junction bases: 12. This CDR3 comprises 16 residues. Here the CDR3 DNA reads TGTGCCAGCAGCGTAGTTTTAGGGACTAGTGAGTGGGAGCAGTTCTTC. It codes for CASSVVLGTSEWEQFF. Combining the CDR3 with reference TRBV9 and TRBJ2-1 gives the whole variable domain DSGVTQTPKHLITATGQRVTLRCSPRSGDLSVYWYQQSLDQGLQFLIQYYNGEERAKGNILERFSAQQFPDLHSELNLSSLELGDSALYFCASSVVLGTSEWEQFFGPGTRLTVL.

This clone was seen more than once but under ten times. The chain recombines TRBV10-3 with TRBJ1-1; D remains unclear. Trimming took 0 bases from V and 1 from J, leaving 6 bases between them. Germline loops: CDR1 ENHRY, CDR2 SYGVKD. This CDR3 has 14 residues. The CDR3 DNA is TGTGCCATCAGTGAGTCGACGGGGAACACTGAAGCTTTCTTT. Protein: CAISESTGNTEAFF.

This clone occurred a few times. CDR3: CASTDAGPTKTGANVLTF. The CDR3 nucleotides read TGTGCCAGCACTGACGCCGGGCCTACAAAGACGGGGGCCAACGTCCTGACTTTC. The rearrangement uses TRBV6-1 and TRBJ2-6; D call uncertain. V was clipped by 7 bases and J by 4 bases, with 23 bases between them. Germline V gives CDR1 MNHNS, CDR2 SASEGT. The CDR3 totals 18 residues.

The chain has TRBV9 and TRBJ2-7; tentatively, D is TRBD1 (7 bases). V gave up 4 bases and J gave up 3 bases, with 14 bases separating them. CDR3 length equals 14 residues. CDR1 SGDLS and CDR2 YYNGEE come from the germline V gene. CDR3 amino acids: CASSFRQGGYEQYF. The CDR3 DNA follows: TGTGCCAGCAGCTTCCGACAGGGAGGCTACGAGCAGTACTTC.